This entry lists 26 T cell receptor beta chains sequenced from one sample in a study of shared clonotypes between healthy human individuals. The protocol was immunoSEQ multiplex PCR, while the TCRdb copy is restricted to in-frame clones and leaves out a portion. Of almost 750,000 clones listed, roughly 72% are singletons. Material: memory CD4+ T cells sorted from blood. Subset specified: CD45RA-negative fraction. These receptor sequences come from a woman in her twenties or thirties in good health.

This rearrangement joins TRBV28 to TRBJ2-7; TRBD1 is a possible D gene (6 bases). V was trimmed by 4 bases and J by 0 bases, leaving 13 bases between them. CDR3 length: 15 residues. CDR1 MDHEN and CDR2 SYDVKM come from the germline V gene. CDR3 in DNA: TGTGCCAGCAGTTCGGGACAACTGGTCTCCTACGAGCAGTACTTC. Translated, it gives CASSSGQLVSYEQYF.

This clone has a handful of counts. The V and J genes are TRBV7-2 and TRBJ1-5; 7 nucleotides line up with TRBD1. The CDR3 is 13 residues long. J was trimmed by 9 bases and V by 6 bases; bases with no gene match: 8. CDR1 and CDR2 (germline): SGHTA, FQGNSA. DNA for the CDR3: TGTGCCAGCAGTCCTAACCGGGACAGGCCCCAGCATTTT. Residues: CASSPNRDRPQHF.

The chain carries TRBV11-2 and TRBJ1-5; D may be TRBD1 (6 bases). The CDR3 extends over 14 amino acids. Between the trimmed V and J ends, which lost 5 bases and 3 bases, there was a span of 11 bases. CDR1 and CDR2 from the germline V gene are SGHAT and FQNNGV. The CDR3 DNA reads TGTGCCAGCAGCGATGACAGGTACAATCAGCCCCAGCATTTT. This codes for CASSDDRYNQPQHF.

The chain has TRBV2 and TRBJ1-5; 8 bases map to TRBD1. J was trimmed by 7 bases and V by 6 bases; bases with no gene match: 11. The CDR3 runs 15 residues. Germline V lookup: CDR1 SNHLY, CDR2 FYNNEI. The chain's CDR3 is CASRLDRVVWQPQHF. The CDR3 DNA reads as TGTGCCAGCAGACTGGACAGGGTAGTCTGGCAGCCCCAGCATTTT.

This clone was observed a few times. This chain joins TRBV7-6 and TRBJ2-1; D is ambiguous. The CDR3 contains 13 residues. Trimming cost V 2 bases and J 10 bases, with 12 bases left between them. Germline loops: CDR1 SGHVS, CDR2 FNYEAQ. In DNA, the CDR3 is TGTGCCAGCAGCTTAAACGTGAAGCAGGAGCAGTTCTTC. This translates into CASSLNVKQEQFF.

The chain couples TRBV4-2 to TRBJ2-7; 7 positions agree with TRBD2. The ends lost 1 base at V and 0 bases at J; junction bases unmatched: 6. The CDR3 contains 16 residues. The V gene's germline CDR1 is LGHNA and CDR2 YNFKEQ. The CDR3 spells CASSQGASGFSYEQYF. The CDR3 region has the DNA TGTGCCAGCAGCCAAGGTGCTAGCGGCTTCTCCTACGAGCAGTACTTC.

This chain uses TRBV6-1 with TRBJ1-3; D perhaps matches TRBD1 (5 bases). Germline V CDR1 and CDR2: MNHNS, SASEGT. This CDR3 comprises 17 residues. Trimming cost V 4 bases and J 4 bases, with 20 bases left between them. In DNA form, the CDR3 reads TGTGCCAGCAGTGCCTCCGTGGGGACGCCGGCCGGAAACACCATATATTTT. It specifies CASSASVGTPAGNTIYF.

The chain is built from TRBV9 and TRBJ1-4; the D gene is possibly TRBD1 (6 bases). This CDR3 region has 14 residues. The V gene lost 0 bases and the J gene lost 8 bases, with 11 bases spanning the gap. The germline CDR1 and CDR2 sequences are SGDLS and YYNGEE. The DNA for the CDR3 is TGTGCCAGCAGCGTAGAGGCAGGGGAGGAAAAACTGTTTTTT. Translated, it gives CASSVEAGEEKLFF.

V and J are TRBV4-1 and TRBJ1-1; D gene unclear. The CDR3 totals 16 residues. Germline-derived CDR1 and CDR2 are MGHRA and YSYEKL. Trimming took off 1 base at V and 3 bases at J, with 15 bases between the two ends. The CDR3, as DNA: TGCGCCAGCAGCCAAGTATTAGGACCGACCGACACTGAAGCTTTCTTT. Its protein product is CASSQVLGPTDTEAFF.

This sequence joins TRBV11-2 and TRBJ2-1; 11 bases map to TRBD2. The CDR3 contains 18 residues. The J segment lost 7 bases and the V segment lost 2 bases, leaving 13 bases of the junction unmatched. The germline V gene encodes CDR1 SGHAT and CDR2 FQNNGV. The CDR3 DNA reads TGTGCCAGCAGCTTAAGTAGCGGGAGGGCCTATTTTACGAATGAGCAGTTCTTC. Residues: CASSLSSGRAYFTNEQFF.

The rearrangement joins TRBV7-9 to TRBJ2-1; D remains unclear. This CDR3 has 12 residues. Trimming pared 5 bases from V and 10 bases from J, leaving 12 bases between. The V gene's germline CDR1 is SEHNR and CDR2 FQNEAQ (reference sequence). DNA of the CDR3: TGTGCCAGCAGCCCCAGTCATGAAGAGCAGTTCTTC. Translation: CASSPSHEEQFF.

In the case of this clone: Possible read error: a much larger clone is one base away. Other DNA sequences in this specimen translate into the identical CDR3. The chain carries TRBV5-1 and TRBJ2-1; possibly TRBD2 for D (6 bases). Trimming cost V 0 bases and J 4 bases, with 11 bases left between them. The CDR3 is made up of 15 amino acids. CDR1 is SGHRS and CDR2 is YFSETQ in the germline V gene. CDR3 in amino acids: CASSLDSGSYNEQFF. DNA for the CDR3: TGCGCCAGCAGCTTGGATAGCGGCTCTTACAATGAGCAGTTCTTC.

This clone came up many times. CDR3 region: CASSQGNVGGLWEKLFF. CDR3 sequence (DNA): TGCGCCAGCAGCCAAGGGAATGTAGGGGGGCTCTGGGAAAAACTGTTTTTT. The chain has TRBV4-1 and TRBJ1-4, with a weak D call TRBD1 (6 bases). Germline CDR1 is MGHRA and CDR2 is YSYEKL. This CDR3 is 17 amino acids long. V was shortened by 1 base and J by 8 bases, with 20 bases between the two germline ends.

The chain combines TRBV19 with TRBJ1-2, with D perhaps matching TRBD1 (5 bases). The germline V gene has CDR1 LNHDA and CDR2 SQIVND (reference sequence). V was clipped by 5 bases and J by 6 bases, with 22 bases between them. CDR3 length equals 16 residues. The CDR3 coding sequence is TGTGCCAGTAGTTCGCCGGGGGACGGTAAACGTGATGGCTACACCTTC. It is translated as CASSSPGDGKRDGYTF.

Notes on this clone: This sample also contains other DNA sequences that code for the same CDR3. CDR3 amino acids: CASSFLQGRTEAFF. CDR3 nucleotides: TGTGCCAGCAGCTTCCTACAGGGACGGACTGAAGCTTTCTTT. This rearrangement joins TRBV7-2 to TRBJ1-1; D might be TRBD1 (6 bases). The CDR3 covers 14 residues. Germline V gene data show CDR1 as SGHTA and CDR2 as FQGNSA. Trimming cost V 3 bases and J 5 bases, with 13 bases left between them.

The rearrangement links TRBV2 to TRBJ2-5, with D possibly matching TRBD1 (5 bases). Trimming pared 5 bases from V and 4 bases from J, leaving 8 bases between. The CDR3 spans 12 residues. CDR1 and CDR2 (germline): SNHLY, FYNNEI. CDR3 coding DNA: TGTGCCAGCAGTAATAGGGGAGAGACCCAGTACTTC. Protein sequence: CASSNRGETQYF.

The chain combines TRBV11-2 with TRBJ2-7; 7 positions agree with TRBD2. Trimming cost V 4 bases and J 1 base; bases outside gene matches: 4. Germline CDR1 SGHAT, CDR2 FQNNGV. The CDR3 consists of 14 residues. CDR3 DNA sequence: TGTGCCAGCAGCTACTTGCGGGAGTCCTACGAGCAGTACTTC. It translates to CASSYLRESYEQYF.

V is TRBV18 and J is TRBJ2-5; D gene uncertain. V dropped 10 bases and J dropped 0 bases, with 12 bases sitting between them. From germline, CDR1 is KGHSH and CDR2 LQKENI. The CDR3 totals 13 residues. Here the CDR3 DNA reads TGTGCCACCTCGTTGACCAACCAAGAGACCCAGTACTTC. Protein: CATSLTNQETQYF.

The chain has TRBV6-5 and TRBJ1-5, with D perhaps TRBD1 (5 bases). CDR1 and CDR2 (germline): MNHEY, SVGAGI. V lost 0 bases and J 2 bases, leaving 8 bases between the germline ends. The CDR3 length is 15 residues. DNA for the CDR3: TGTGCCAGCAGTTACTCTGGGGGAGGCAATCAGCCCCAGCATTTT. Translated: CASSYSGGGNQPQHF.

The chain recombines TRBV6-5 with TRBJ2-2, with 7 bases that match TRBD1. Germline V gene sequence: CDR1 MNHEY, CDR2 SVGAGI. Unmatched junction bases numbered 5, after V lost 0 bases and J lost 4 bases. The CDR3 loop spans 16 amino acids. CDR3 loop: CASSYSRGHSTGELFF. The CDR3 nucleotides are TGTGCCAGCAGTTACTCGAGGGGGCATAGCACCGGGGAGCTGTTTTTT.

This clone has more than one count but fewer than ten. This sequence joins TRBV5-4 and TRBJ2-1; 11 nucleotides match TRBD2. The V segment lost 3 bases and the J segment 9 bases; nucleotides outside the gene matches: 11. The CDR3 has 16 residues. Germline lookup yields CDR1 SGHNT and CDR2 YYREEE (reference sequence). In nucleotides, the CDR3 is TGTGCCAGCAGCTCCAAACTAGCGGGGGCGTTATTTGAGCAGTTCTTC. Protein product: CASSSKLAGALFEQFF.

This clone showed up many times. The chain recombines TRBV5-1 with TRBJ1-5; 7 bases agree with TRBD1. Per the germline V gene, CDR1 is SGHRS and CDR2 is YFSETQ. The CDR3 sequence is 14 residues long. The ends lost 0 bases at V and 6 bases at J; junction bases unmatched: 3. CDR3 sequence reads: CASSLGDSGQPQHF. CDR3 sequence (DNA): TGCGCCAGCAGCTTGGGGGACAGCGGTCAGCCCCAGCATTTT.

The V gene is TRBV7-2, the J gene TRBJ1-1; D call uncertain. The CDR3 is 12 amino acids. Per germline, CDR1 SGHTA and CDR2 FQGNSA. With 5 bases removed from V and 8 bases from J, the gap between germline ends came to 12 bases. The CDR3 protein is CASSPQGVEAFF. For the CDR3, the DNA is TGTGCCAGCAGCCCACAAGGTGTCGAAGCTTTCTTT.

This clone has at least ten counts. V usage is TRBV28 and J usage is TRBJ1-4; TRBD1 aligns across 7 bases. The CDR3 has 13 amino acids. From germline, CDR1 is MDHEN and CDR2 SYDVKM. The CDR3 is CAQVGGTNEKLFF. For the CDR3, the DNA is TGTGCGCAGGTAGGGGGCACTAATGAAAAACTGTTTTTT.

The CDR3 reads CASSRTGGKETQYF. CDR3 nucleotides: TGCGCCAGCAGCCGAACAGGGGGCAAAGAGACCCAGTACTTC. The chain joins TRBV5-1 to TRBJ2-5; TRBD1 aligns across 9 bases. The CDR3 has 14 residues. Looked up from germline, CDR1 is SGHRS and CDR2 is YFSETQ. V was pared by 4 bases and J by 3 bases, with 4 bases of the junction left unmatched.

The count of this clone is one. Within the sample, other DNA sequences also encode this same CDR3. The V gene is TRBV6-1, the J gene TRBJ2-6; the D gene could be TRBD1 or TRBD2 (6 bases each). This CDR3 is built from 15 residues. V lost 6 bases to trimming and J lost 0 bases, with 9 bases between them. Germline loops: CDR1 MNHNS, CDR2 SASEGT. The CDR3 region has the DNA TGTGCCAGCAGGGGGGGCGGCTCTGGGGCCAACGTCCTGACTTTC. Its translation: CASRGGGSGANVLTF.